This T cell receptor (beta chain) was sequenced for a study of blood T cell repertoires in COVID-19. Study context: Samples representing acute and convalescent COVID-19 were sourced from the United States, Italy and Spain. T cells, B-cell-depleted T cells, or PBMCs provided the cDNA or gDNA that served as material.

Clones were read by immunoSEQ multiplex PCR, and TCRdb kept only the in-frame ones, dropping some. The table records 200,000 to 250,000 clones, 83% of them present only once. Each exposed participant met a COVID-19 case in the 2 weeks preceding study entry. Germline-derived CDR1 and CDR2 are SEHNR and FQNEAQ (reference sequence). Trimming took off 5 bases at V and 6 bases at J, with 16 bases between the two ends. CDR3 length: 14 amino acids. This clonotype was sampled from a woman aged 45-60 years who had been exposed to COVID-19. Sample: PBMCs or T cells enriched from blood (not recorded which). The chain has TRBV7-9 and TRBJ1-1, with D possibly being TRBD1 (5 bases). CDR3 nucleotides: TGTGCCAGCAGCCTACCCGGAGGGGACCCTGAAGCTTTCTTT. It yields the protein CASSLPGGDPEAFF.